This TCR beta chain was found in a study of shared T cell receptors in the human thymus. Sequencing was performed with immunoSEQ multiplex PCR; in TCRdb, only in-frame clones are kept and a portion is missing. This table holds roughly 410,000 clones, over 90% found once. The CDR3 runs 14 residues. The V and J ends lost 5 bases and 4 bases, in that order; junction bases with no gene match: 2. Germline lookup yields CDR1 SGHVS and CDR2 FQNEAQ. This clone has just a few counts. The chain has TRBV7-8 and TRBJ1-5, with 10 bases fitting TRBD1. This TCR derives from a human donor. The specimen was thymocytes. The CDR3 DNA sequence: TGTGCCAGCAGCCAGGGACAGGGGAATCAGCCCCAGCATTTT. As protein: CASSQGQGNQPQHF.